This TCR beta chain was sequenced for a study of blood T cell repertoires in COVID-19. Sequenced by immunoSEQ multiplex PCR; TCRdb stores in-frame clones only, minus some. The sample shows about 320,000 clones, roughly 90% of them seen only once. This CDR3 is built from 16 residues. The J segment lost 0 bases and the V segment lost 0 bases, leaving 2 bases of the junction unmatched. The germline V gene has CDR1 MNHEY and CDR2 SVGEGT. Participant-reported clinical history was the basis for cohort assignment. This receptor was obtained from a woman between 25 and 40 years old who had been exposed to COVID-19. The chain links TRBV6-2 or TRBV6-3 to TRBJ2-1; 7 bases are a match to TRBD1. The material sequenced was PBMCs or T cells enriched from blood (not recorded which). CDR3 in amino acids: CASSYSRQGSYNEQFF. The CDR3 nucleotides read TGTGCCAGCAGTTACTCGAGACAGGGCTCCTACAATGAGCAGTTCTTC.